This is a list of T cell receptor beta chains from one sample in a study of T cell responses to AZD1222 COVID-19 vaccine. Using immunoSEQ multiplex PCR, the repertoire was profiled, and TCRdb retains in-frame clones only, with some absent. The data contain 130,000 to 150,000 clones, around 90% of them singletons. The sequences come from peripheral blood, collected on day 0 of AZD1222 vaccination. These TCRs come from an adult in good health. Each CDR3 is given with its conserved first and last residue. Clone size is stated in some rows and not others, as once, few, many or a class when expanded.

clone size,V gene,J gene,CDR3 protein
.,TRBV5-4,TRBJ1-3,CASSTWTNGNTIYF
.,TRBV5-6,TRBJ1-1,CASSLEGKAFF
.,TRBV4-2,TRBJ1-2,CASSPLRGIDYGYTF
.,TRBV4-3,TRBJ2-3,CASSQGPGLTTDTQYF
few,TRBV2,TRBJ2-7,CASLGERYEQYF
.,TRBV5-4,TRBJ1-2,CASSPAFLQGKGGYTF
.,TRBV5-1,TRBJ2-3,CASSKGTSGSSPTDTQYF
.,TRBV10-3,TRBJ1-3,CAIGGTGGAGNTIYF
.,TRBV5-1,TRBJ2-1,CASSSGGTSSYNEQFF
.,TRBV2,TRBJ2-7,CASSARRGLLYEQYF
once,TRBV9,TRBJ1-1,CASSVGNRVGRTEAFF
.,TRBV19,TRBJ2-1,CASSPDGRSYNEQFF
.,TRBV2,TRBJ1-6,CASRPGLSSYNSPLHF
.,TRBV27,TRBJ1-5,CASSLSTDNQPQHF
.,TRBV28,TRBJ1-3,CASSQIRYTGNTIYF
few,TRBV19,TRBJ1-2,CASSIRGINYGYTF
.,TRBV7-2,TRBJ1-2,CASSLDQALAYGYTF
once,TRBV11-2,TRBJ2-6,CASSLGPGANVLTF
.,TRBV2,TRBJ1-3,CASRVSSGNTIYF
.,TRBV12-3/TRBV12-4,TRBJ1-1,CASSLSLRTEAFF
once,TRBV5-5,TRBJ1-6,CASSQRTGFNSPLHF
.,TRBV4-3,TRBJ2-3,CASSQGSLRDTQYF
.,TRBV18,TRBJ2-7,CASSPPDNYEQYF
.,TRBV3-1/TRBV3-2,TRBJ1-3,CASSQDRGNTIYF
.,TRBV4-3,TRBJ1-6,CASSQHPNFQGTNSPLHF
.,TRBV28,TRBJ2-5,CASSWSRKVRQETQYF
.,TRBV12-3/TRBV12-4,TRBJ2-3,CASSLRRDTQYF
.,TRBV5-4,TRBJ2-3,CASSSYDRSTDTQYF
few,TRBV27,TRBJ1-5,CASSLSGQANQPQHF
.,TRBV9,TRBJ1-2,CASSPRTGPNYGYTF
.,TRBV6-1,TRBJ2-5,CASSEFRGLQETQYF
.,TRBV7-6,TRBJ1-3,CASSFGQSASGNTIYF
.,TRBV4-2,TRBJ2-7,CASSQDGSGPYEQYF
.,TRBV14,TRBJ2-1,CASSHPGQGARGAYNEQFF
.,TRBV4-3,TRBJ2-1,CASSQSRGAYNEQFF
few,TRBV7-3,TRBJ2-3,CASSPGQGKTDTQYF
few,TRBV6-2/TRBV6-3,TRBJ2-1,CASSVLTSGVYNEQFF
.,TRBV6-1,TRBJ1-2,CASSVGVQGRNYGYTF
.,TRBV11-2,TRBJ2-7,CASSPEGRSYEQYF
.,TRBV28,TRBJ1-2,CASSSGGYGYTF
.,TRBV6-2/TRBV6-3,TRBJ2-7,CASSQSGRGYEQYF
.,TRBV7-2,TRBJ2-3,CASSRRSGGADTQYF
.,TRBV30,TRBJ1-3,CAWGWGFGNTIYF
.,TRBV9,TRBJ1-6,CASSDRFRNSPLHF
few,TRBV21-1,TRBJ1-1,CASSPRPGTNTEAFF
.,TRBV28,TRBJ1-5,CASSSLGTGGQPQHF
.,TRBV2,TRBJ2-5,CASTAVKQETQYF
few,TRBV18,TRBJ2-2,CASSFQGSGELFF
.,TRBV20-1,TRBJ1-2,CSASEDYGYTF
.,TRBV6-1,TRBJ1-2,CASSEVPELGYTF
.,TRBV9,TRBJ1-3,CASSVSGQGISGNTIYF
.,TRBV3-1/TRBV3-2,TRBJ1-1,CASSQEMSRQAFF
few,TRBV13,TRBJ2-7,CASSLVGGTGAHEQYF
few,TRBV4-2,TRBJ1-5,CASSQVVEGDQPQHF
.,TRBV6-5,TRBJ1-5,CASSQGMGQPQHF
.,TRBV5-1,TRBJ1-6,CASSSDQNSPLHF
.,TRBV29-1,TRBJ1-1,CSVRGDTEAFF
.,TRBV7-2,TRBJ2-5,CASSLSNSQETQYF
.,TRBV4-2,TRBJ2-1,CASSQDEGDYNEQFF
.,TRBV5-1,TRBJ2-1,CASSFTALSWNEQFF